The next 16 T cell receptor beta chains were all read from a single sample in a study of T cells in Graves' hyperthyroidism and ophthalmopathy. TCR beta CDR3 region amplification was performed from RNA transcripts. The HTBI set primed first-round TCR CDR3 RT-PCR. TCRdb re-called the multiplex PCR reads through MiXCR, storing one row per CDR3 protein. Of a few hundred thousand distinct CDR3 sequences in the sample, less than 15% were seen once. The specimen was blood. The receptors derive from a woman in her forties with Graves' hyperthyroidism.

The V and J genes are TRBV27 and TRBJ2-7, with D tentatively TRBD1 or TRBD2 (5 bases each). Germline assignment: CDR1 MNHEY and CDR2 SMNVEV (reference sequence). CDR3 size: 13 residues. Deletions cut 7 bases from V and 3 bases from J, with 13 bases between. The CDR3 spells CASKGPPGYEQYF. In nucleotides, the CDR3 is TGTGCCAGCAAGGGACCCCCTGGCTACGAGCAGTACTTC.

This clonotype was detected only a few times. CDR3 bases: TGTGCCAGCGAGCCCGGTGGGTGGCGGCCGAACACCGGGGAGCTGTTTTTT. Amino acids: CASEPGGWRPNTGELFF. J is TRBJ2-2 and V is TRBV28; D call uncertain. Trimming cost V 8 bases and J 0 bases, with 19 bases left between them. The CDR3 spans 17 residues. Germline loops: CDR1 MDHEN, CDR2 SYDVKM. Combining the CDR3 with reference TRBV28 and TRBJ2-2 gives the whole variable domain DVKVTQSSRYLVKRTGEKVFLECVQDMDHENMFWYRQDPGLGLRLIYFSYDVKMKEKGDIPEGYSVSREKKERFSLILESASTNQTSMYLCASEPGGWRPNTGELFFGEGSRLTVL.

This clonotype has at least ten counts. The V gene is TRBV2, the J gene TRBJ2-5; D may be TRBD2 (6 bases). Deletions cut 2 bases from V and 2 bases from J, with 12 bases between. Germline CDR1 reads SNHLY; CDR2 reads FYNNEI. The CDR3 has 15 residues. The CDR3 is CASSERGTRQETQYF. DNA for the CDR3: TGTGCCAGCAGTGAACGGGGGACCCGGCAAGAGACCCAGTACTTC.

This clonotype has ten or more counts. The V and J genes are TRBV7-9 and TRBJ1-2; TRBD1 agrees at 9 bases. The trim removed 5 bases at V and 4 bases at J, leaving 8 bases unmatched. Looked up from germline, CDR1 is SEHNR and CDR2 is FQNEAQ (reference sequence). The CDR3 sequence is 15 residues long. CDR3 sequence (DNA): TGTGCCAGCAGCGAAGGACAGGGGCCAACCTATGGCTACACCTTC. Translating it yields CASSEGQGPTYGYTF. The variable domain in full, completed from reference TRBV7-9 and TRBJ1-2, reads DTGVSQNPRHKITKRGQNVTFRCDPISEHNRLYWYRQTLGQGPEFLTYFQNEAQLEKSRLLSDRFSAERPKGSFSTLEIQRTEQGDSAMYLCASSEGQGPTYGYTFGSGTRLTVV.

This clonotype was counted at least ten times. J is TRBJ2-7 and V is TRBV11-2, with TRBD2 identical over 7 bases. Looked up from germline, CDR1 is SGHAT and CDR2 is FQNNGV. V lost 2 bases, J lost 2 bases, and 6 bases stayed unmatched. The CDR3 extends over 15 amino acids. The CDR3 is CASSLRGGLAYEQYF. CDR3 coding DNA: TGTGCCAGCAGCTTAAGGGGAGGGCTAGCCTACGAGCAGTACTTC.

This rearrangement joins TRBV19 to TRBJ1-4; weak D call: TRBD1 (5 bases). Trimming took off 8 bases at V and 4 bases at J, with 11 bases between the two ends. Germline V gives CDR1 LNHDA, CDR2 SQIVND (reference sequence). The CDR3 totals 13 residues. CDR3 amino acids: CASGDGDNEKLFF. CDR3 nucleotide sequence: TGTGCCAGTGGGGACGGGGATAATGAAAAACTGTTTTTT.

The chain has TRBV4-1 and TRBJ2-7, with TRBD2 matching 9 bases. Germline CDR1 MGHRA, CDR2 YSYEKL. The length of the CDR3 is 16 residues. J lost 3 bases, V lost 0 bases, and 6 bases had no gene match. In DNA, the CDR3 is TGCGCCAGCAGCCAAGATTTTCTTAGCGGGAGCTACGAGCAGTACTTC. Translating gives CASSQDFLSGSYEQYF.

This clonotype showed up many times. One junction end does not reproduce the germline sequence, and a read error may be involved. This chain uses TRBV30 with TRBJ1-1, with a weak D call TRBD1 (6 bases). This CDR3 spans 15 amino acids. CDR1 GTSNPN and CDR2 SVGIG come from the germline V gene (reference sequence). This chain's CDR3 is CAWRFKGEYISETFF. As DNA, the CDR3 is TGTGCCTGGAGGTTCAAGGGGGAGTATATTTCTGAAACTTTCTTT.

V is TRBV2 and J is TRBJ1-1, with TRBD1 identical over 11 bases. The CDR3 sequence is 16 residues long. Losses at the gene ends were 1 base for V and 5 bases for J; bases not matched to a gene: 6. The germline V gene has CDR1 SNHLY and CDR2 FYNNEI. The CDR3 sequence is CASSEGGQGGGTEAFF. CDR3 DNA: TGTGCCAGCAGTGAAGGGGGACAGGGGGGGGGGACTGAAGCTTTCTTT. Looking up the rest from reference TRBV2 and TRBJ1-1 gives the full variable domain: EPEVTQTPSHQVTQMGQEVILRCVPISNHLYFYWYRQILGQKVEFLVSFYNNEISEKSEIFDDQFSVERPDGSNFTLKIRSTKLEDSAMYFCASSEGGQGGGTEAFFGQGTRLTVV.

At least ten counts were recorded for this clonotype. The V gene is TRBV20-1, the J gene TRBJ2-5; TRBD1 agrees at 8 bases. CDR1 and CDR2 from the germline V gene are DFQATT and SNEGSKA (reference sequence). The CDR3 contains 14 residues. V shed 1 base, J shed 5 bases, and the junction held 6 bases outside the gene matches. This chain's CDR3 is CSARVQGAMETQYF. The DNA for the CDR3 is TGCAGTGCTAGAGTGCAGGGGGCGATGGAGACCCAGTACTTC.

This clonotype was counted only a few times. The chain has TRBV18 and TRBJ1-1; 7 nucleotides line up with TRBD1. Looked up from germline, CDR1 is KGHSH and CDR2 is LQKENI. The CDR3 totals 14 residues. With V trimmed by 8 bases and J by 11 bases, 17 bases remained unmatched. DNA for the CDR3: TGTGCCAGCCACACGGGACAGTCCCTCATGTGGGCTTTCTTT. Translated, it gives CASHTGQSLMWAFF.

This clonotype was found many times. The chain joins TRBV6-1 to TRBJ2-1; D could derive from TRBD1 or TRBD2 (5 bases each). CDR1 is MNHNS and CDR2 is SASEGT in the germline V gene. This CDR3 has 15 residues. The V end lost 1 base, the J end lost 0 bases, and 7 bases lay between the germline ends. The CDR3 DNA follows: TGTGCCAGCAGTGAAGATGGGGGCTCCTACAATGAGCAGTTCTTC. Its translation: CASSEDGGSYNEQFF.

In nucleotides, the CDR3 is TGTGCCACCGGACATACAACTAATGAAAAACTGTTTTTT. Translation gives CATGHTTNEKLFF. The chain is built from TRBV25-1 and TRBJ1-4; D may be TRBD1 (5 bases). The germline gives CDR1 MGHDK, CDR2 SYGVNS. The V and J ends lost 10 bases and 0 bases respectively, with 9 bases between them. The CDR3 is made up of 13 amino acids.

This clonotype was observed at least ten times. This chain uses TRBV7-3 with TRBJ2-7; no firm D call. Germline V lookup: CDR1 SGHTA, CDR2 FQGTGA. Trimming removed 2 bases at V and 6 bases at J, with 11 bases between. The CDR3 is 13 amino acids. CDR3 protein: CASSLVGSGEQYF. Here the CDR3 DNA reads TGTGCCAGCAGCTTAGTCGGGTCCGGCGAGCAGTACTTC. Full variable domain (missing parts from reference TRBV7-3 and TRBJ2-7): GAGVSQTPSNKVTEKGKYVELRCDPISGHTALYWYRQSLGQGPEFLIYFQGTGAADDSGLPNDRFFAVRPEGSVSTLKIQRTERGDSAVYLCASSLVGSGEQYFGPGTRLTVT.

This clonotype occurred many times. V is TRBV28 and J is TRBJ1-1, with D possibly matching TRBD1 (6 bases). The CDR3 consists of 17 residues. Trimming stripped 5 bases from V and 3 bases from J, with 22 bases between. Germline CDR1 is MDHEN and CDR2 is SYDVKM. This chain's CDR3 is CASSIYPGQMGYTEAFF. Written as DNA, the CDR3 is TGTGCCAGCAGTATCTACCCTGGACAGATGGGGTACACTGAAGCTTTCTTT.

Worth noting for this clonotype: A read error may explain this, as a much larger clone is one base away. V usage is TRBV28 and J usage is TRBJ2-7; 7 bases line up with TRBD2. Trimming at V came to 6 bases and at J to 2 bases, leaving 13 bases not matched to a gene. The CDR3 sequence is 16 residues long. Germline V gene data show CDR1 as MDHEN and CDR2 as SYDVKM. The CDR3 loop is CASSSTAGLVPYEQYF. The DNA of the CDR3 is TGTGCCAGCAGCTCTACCGCCGGACTAGTTCCCTACGAGCAGTACTTC.